Listed below are T cell receptor beta chains from one sample, sequenced in a study of cytomegalovirus exposure and HLA in healthy donors. Clones were read by immunoSEQ multiplex PCR, and TCRdb kept only the in-frame ones, dropping some. The table includes some 140,000 clones, less than 90% detected once. The source material was PBMCs. These receptors came from a man younger than 35 in good health and CMV-seronegative. CDR3s include the opening cysteine and the closing phenylalanine or tryptophan. D genes are given only for firm matches. Not every row has a clone size; where given, it reads once, few, many or a size class.

TRBJ2-7,TRBV6-1,-,-,CASSELGLYEQYF,TGTGCCAGCAGTGAACTGGGGCTCTACGAGCAGTACTTC
TRBJ1-1,TRBV28,-,-,CASSFPLTGTEAFF,TGTGCCAGCAGTTTCCCCCTGACAGGCACTGAAGCTTTCTTT
TRBJ2-7,TRBV4-1,-,TRBD1,CASSQPGQIPYEQYF,TGCGCCAGCAGCCAACCGGGACAGATCCCCTACGAGCAGTACTTC
TRBJ1-4,TRBV28,few,TRBD1,CASRTGGEKLFF,TGTGCCAGCAGGACAGGGGGTGAAAAACTGTTTTTT
TRBJ2-5,TRBV6-5,few,-,CASSYSFTSQQETQYF,TGTGCCAGCAGTTACTCGTTTACTAGTCAACAAGAGACCCAGTACTTC
TRBJ1-4,TRBV5-6,-,-,CASSGRVPNEKLFF,TGTGCCAGCAGCGGCAGGGTCCCTAATGAAAAACTGTTTTTT
TRBJ2-7,TRBV7-8,-,TRBD1,CASSRDRLYEQYF,TGTGCCAGCAGCCGGGACAGATTATACGAGCAGTACTTC
TRBJ1-6,TRBV7-2,-,TRBD1,CASSFVGAGGNSPLHF,TGTGCCAGCAGCTTTGTCGGGGCAGGGGGTAATTCACCCCTCCACTTT
TRBJ1-2,TRBV19,-,TRBD1,CASSPRTGGRGYGYTF,TGTGCCAGTAGTCCTCGGACAGGGGGACGGGGCTATGGCTACACCTTC
TRBJ1-3,TRBV28,-,-,CASSPLRPYYSGNTIYF,TGTGCCAGCAGTCCTTTGAGGCCTTACTACTCTGGAAACACCATATATTTT
TRBJ2-7,TRBV18,-,-,CASSPGSAYEQYF,TGTGCCAGCTCACCCGGGTCGGCATACGAGCAGTACTTC
TRBJ2-2,TRBV21-1,few,-,CASSKETSGSGELFF,TGTGCCAGCAGCAAAGAGACTAGCGGGTCCGGGGAGCTGTTTTTT